The 17 T cell receptor beta chains below were found in one sample sequenced in a study of technical replicates of blood from several donors. The assay was immunoSEQ multiplex PCR, and TCRdb's table has in-frame clones only and misses some. The sample lists about 69,000 clones, approximately 88% occurring once. Source material: PBMCs. Receptors originate from a human donor in good health. Some clones in this sample may be carry-over from other donors' samples.

The V gene is TRBV10-3, the J gene TRBJ1-5; D call uncertain. The CDR3 is 14 residues long. Trimming shortened V by 3 bases and J by 3 bases, and 9 bases separated the two germline ends. Germline-derived CDR1 and CDR2 are ENHRY and SYGVKD. DNA for the CDR3: TGTGCCATCAGTGAAGCGGGATACAATCAGCCCCAGCATTTT. Translation: CAISEAGYNQPQHF.

The chain uses TRBV5-4 and TRBJ1-2; 12 bases map to TRBD1. Trimming took 1 base from V and 2 from J; bases not matched to a gene: 9. Germline V gives CDR1 SGHNT, CDR2 YYREEE (reference sequence). The CDR3 length is 18 residues. CDR3 residues: CASSLRGTGGGRNYGYTF. The CDR3 DNA follows: TGTGCCAGCAGCTTGCGCGGGACAGGGGGCGGGAGGAACTATGGCTACACCTTC.

V and J are TRBV28 and TRBJ2-1; 8 bases match TRBD2. CDR1 is MDHEN and CDR2 is SYDVKM in the germline V gene. The CDR3 covers 16 residues. V gave up 5 bases and J gave up 6 bases; unmatched junction bases: 12. As DNA, the CDR3 is TGTGCCAGCAGTCCGCCCCCCAGCGGGAGTGGCAATGAGCAGTTCTTC. Protein sequence: CASSPPPSGSGNEQFF.

The V call is TRBV4-3, the J call TRBJ1-2, with TRBD1 matching over 10 bases. The CDR3 is 17 residues long. Germline CDR1 reads LGHNA; CDR2 reads YSLEER. Trimming removed 0 bases from V and 4 bases from J; junction bases left unmatched: 8. As DNA, the CDR3 is TGCGCCAGCAGCCAAGATCAGGGGGGGACAGGGGCCTATGGCTACACCTTC. Its translation is CASSQDQGGTGAYGYTF.

Details on this clone: A much larger clone lies a single base off, so this may be a read error. Other DNA variants within this sample encode the same CDR3. This sequence joins TRBV5-1 and TRBJ2-1; TRBD2 matches at 8 bases. CDR1 and CDR2 from the germline V gene are SGHRS and YFSETQ. V lost 3 bases and J lost 4; bases outside the gene matches: 3. The CDR3 loop spans 14 amino acids. The CDR3 DNA is TGCGCCAGCAGCTCCGCGGGAGGATACAATGAGCAGTTCTTC. It translates to CASSSAGGYNEQFF.

This chain joins TRBV6-6 and TRBJ2-7; 7 bases fit TRBD1. With 6 bases clipped from V and 7 bases from J, the junction kept 9 bases outside the gene matches. Germline V lookup: CDR1 MNHNY, CDR2 SVGAGI (reference sequence). The CDR3 loop spans 13 amino acids. CDR3: CASSGRRGHEQYF. CDR3 coding DNA: TGTGCCAGCAGCGGTCGTAGGGGGCATGAGCAGTACTTC.

The chain carries TRBV28 and TRBJ2-1, with D possibly being TRBD2 (6 bases). Trimming removed 2 bases from V and 6 bases from J, with 23 bases in between. The CDR3 extends over 18 amino acids. Germline V gene lookup returns CDR1 MDHEN and CDR2 SYDVKM. The CDR3 region has the DNA TGTGCCAGCAGTTTACTCGTCCAACGGGCCCGGAGGGGCAATGAGCAGTTCTTC. The encoded protein is CASSLLVQRARRGNEQFF.

Only a few counts were recorded for this clone. The V call is TRBV4-1, the J call TRBJ2-7, with a possible D match to TRBD2 (6 bases). CDR1 is MGHRA and CDR2 is YSYEKL in the germline V gene. The V end was cut by 3 bases, the J end by 7 bases, with 22 bases between. The CDR3 sequence is 16 residues long. The CDR3 nucleotides are TGCGCCAGCAGCCAGTCAACTAGCTCGTCCTTTTATGAGCAGTACTTC. It codes for CASSQSTSSSFYEQYF.

V and J are TRBV5-6 and TRBJ2-3; 10 nucleotides agree with TRBD2. The CDR3 runs 14 residues. Germline V gene lookup returns CDR1 SGHDT and CDR2 YYEEEE. V lost 2 bases, J lost 4 bases, and 1 base stayed unmatched. The CDR3 nucleotides read TGTGCCAGCAGCTTAGCGGGGGGGCCAGATACGCAGTATTTT. Protein: CASSLAGGPDTQYF. Based on the CDR3 plus reference TRBV5-6 and TRBJ2-3, the full variable domain is DAGVTQSPTHLIKTRGQQVTLRCSPKSGHDTVSWYQQALGQGPQFIFQYYEEEERQRGNFPDRFSGHQFPNYSSELNVNALLLGDSALYLCASSLAGGPDTQYFGPGTRLTVL.

The chain carries TRBV10-2 and TRBJ2-1, with D possibly matching TRBD1 (6 bases). The V gene lost 6 bases and the J gene lost 0 bases, with 9 bases spanning the gap. Germline-derived CDR1 and CDR2 are WSHSY and SAAADI. This CDR3 contains 14 residues. The CDR3 DNA sequence: TGCGCCAGCAGGCAGGGGAGCTCCTACAATGAGCAGTTCTTC. Protein: CASRQGSSYNEQFF.

This rearrangement joins TRBV5-1 to TRBJ2-3, with TRBD2 as a possible D gene (5 bases). The CDR3 has 19 residues. Germline CDR1 and CDR2: SGHRS and YFSETQ. V lost 3 bases and J 0 bases, leaving 23 bases between the germline ends. The CDR3 region is CASSSRIGFRGASTDTQYF. The CDR3 region has the DNA TGCGCCAGCAGCTCGAGGATTGGATTCCGGGGAGCTAGCACAGATACGCAGTATTTT.

This clone was observed a single time. The V and J genes are TRBV10-3 and TRBJ2-1, with D possibly being TRBD2 (7 bases). The CDR3 loop spans 15 amino acids. Looked up from germline, CDR1 is ENHRY and CDR2 is SYGVKD. V lost 2 bases and J lost 5, with 13 bases in between. CDR3 nucleotide sequence: TGTGCCATCAGTGAGCGGGGGGCTTCTCACAATGAGCAGTTCTTC. Translation: CAISERGASHNEQFF.

The genes are TRBV7-2 and TRBJ2-3; possibly TRBD2 for D (6 bases). Trimming left V 5 bases short and J 0 bases short, with 12 bases between. CDR1 is SGHTA, CDR2 FQGNSA, per germline. This CDR3 has 15 residues. The DNA of the CDR3 is TGTGCCAGCAGCGAGGGCGGGGCTAGCACAGATACGCAGTATTTT. The encoded protein is CASSEGGASTDTQYF.

As to this clone: The germline gene is not matched at one end of the junction; a read error may be the cause. The gene calls are TRBV23-1 and TRBJ2-3, with D possibly matching TRBD1 (5 bases). TRBV23-1 is designated an ORF whose function remains uncertain. This CDR3 contains 15 residues. Here the CDR3 DNA reads TGCGCCAGCAGGCAATCACGGATGCAGGGAGATACGCAGTATTTT. Protein: CASRQSRMQGDTQYF.

This clone was recorded only once. The chain is built from TRBV5-6 and TRBJ1-3, with D possibly matching TRBD1 (6 bases). CDR3 length equals 14 residues. V lost 1 base to trimming and J lost 2 bases, with 7 bases between them. Germline V CDR1 and CDR2: SGHDT, YYEEEE. The CDR3 spells CASSLRDTGNTIYF. DNA for the CDR3: TGTGCCAGCAGCTTGAGGGACACTGGAAACACCATATATTTT. Full variable domain (rest looked up from reference TRBV5-6 and TRBJ1-3): DAGVTQSPTHLIKTRGQQVTLRCSPKSGHDTVSWYQQALGQGPQFIFQYYEEEERQRGNFPDRFSGHQFPNYSSELNVNALLLGDSALYLCASSLRDTGNTIYFGEGSWLTVV.

The table lists this clone with a count of one. This chain connects TRBV30 to TRBJ2-1; 7 bases align to TRBD1. CDR1 and CDR2 from the germline V gene are GTSNPN and SVGIG (reference sequence). The CDR3 loop spans 13 amino acids. J was trimmed by 4 bases and V by 2 bases; bases with no gene match: 2. As DNA, the CDR3 is TGTGCCTGGAGTAGGGACAGATACAATGAGCAGTTCTTC. This sequence encodes CAWSRDRYNEQFF.

The chain employs TRBV5-1 and TRBJ2-1; 14 bases are a match to TRBD2. Unmatched junction bases numbered 7, after V lost 4 bases and J lost 4 bases. CDR3 length: 17 residues. CDR1 is SGHRS, CDR2 YFSETQ, per germline. The CDR3 region has the DNA TGCGCCAGCAGCCTGGGACTAGCGGGAGTGATGTACAATGAGCAGTTCTTC. The encoded protein is CASSLGLAGVMYNEQFF. The whole variable domain, remainder taken from reference TRBV5-1 and TRBJ2-1, is KAGVTQTPRYLIKTRGQQVTLSCSPISGHRSVSWYQQTPGQGLQFLFEYFSETQRNKGNFPGRFSGRQFSNSRSEMNVSTLELGDSALYLCASSLGLAGVMYNEQFFGPGTRLTVL.